This T cell receptor (beta chain) was captured by sequencing in a study of T cell responses to AZD1222 COVID-19 vaccine (dated by TCRdb to 2020 to 2022). Notes on the research overall: TCR sequencing was performed for about 250 trial participants, of whom about 210 were given two doses of AZD1222 and 26 were given two doses of MenACWY control vaccine. Enrollment into the trials was organized by age into subgroups of 18-55, 56-69 and 70-plus years, and those subgroups contained approximately 160, 26 and 62 TCR-sequenced participants, respectively.

The CDR3 regions of human TCRbeta chains were analyzed by immunosequencing. The published analysis was carried out like this. TCRs in the repertoires were compared against a reference library of SARS-CoV-2-specific TCRs that had been generated with the MIRA antigen-specificity platform. Breadth meant the fraction of unique TCRs that were SARS-CoV-2-associated, whereas depth meant the fraction of total T cells that were SARS-CoV-2-associated. Using the MIRA data, each spike-specific TCR was assigned both to the spike region to which the TCR was reactive and to a CD4 or CD8 class. Log10-transformed breadth and depth values were compared by one-way ANOVA with Sidak's multiple comparisons tests. Imported from immuneACCESS, the table was reduced by TCRdb to in-frame sequences with V and J called. These copies leave out some clones; in studies compared against another copy, an unresolved V gene accounts for under half, and the cause of the remainder is not known. The D gene and trimming were derived from the DNA, and the V and J assignments and clone size from that table. The sample table lists some 49,000 clones, around nine tenths of them with a count of one. Roughly 1.1% of the sample lies in the top ten.

The junction shows trimming of 2 bases on V and 4 bases on J, plus 13 bases between the germline ends. From the cysteine up to the phenylalanine, the CDR3 has a length of 15 residues. Kept here is only the CDR3 DNA, which spans 45 bases and is read in frame from base 1. The germline V gene encodes CDR1 LGHDT and CDR2 YNNKEL (reference sequence). The sample's time point label, in plain terms: about 28 days (+/-7) after the second vaccine dose. AZD1222 recipients with second doses at about 4 weeks or about 12 weeks were pooled, because spike-specific TCR depth and breadth did not differ between schedules. Vaccinee samples came from UK trials COV001 and COV002, including a single-blind randomized controlled phase 2/3 trial of AZD1222 (ChAdOx1 nCoV-19) in healthy adults. For TCRbeta chain sequencing, PBMC samples were collected from trial participants at day 0 and at day 28 after the second dose. Broad study findings and their caveats: Participants were mostly white British and included more females than males, and it was suggested by the authors that clonal diversity may have been underestimated. Spike-specific TCR breadth and depth rose significantly after two AZD1222 doses compared with day 0 and with MenACWY recipients. In the small 56-69-year group, the increase in depth fell short of significance, most likely because of low power. The whole spike protein was spanned by vaccine-associated CD4 TCRs, and dominant responses were seen in regions 160-218 and 743-854. Nearly half of unique spike-specific TCRs reportedly recognized epitopes outside regions mutated in the B.1.351 and B.1.1.7 variants. Conclusions about previously exposed vaccinees were limited because only six or seven AZD1222 recipients were SARS-CoV-2 seropositive at baseline. No day 14 peak-response samples were available, so repertoires were characterized only after the peak T cell response.

As for this clone: Its binding antigen is unknown. No base quality information exists; no much larger clone differs at one position.

This TCR was sampled from an adult who received the AZD1222 COVID-19 vaccine. Rearrangement joined TRBV3-1 (or the pseudogene TRBV3-2) to TRBJ2-3; the D gene is perhaps TRBD1 or TRBD2, each of them matching over 5 bases. Sequencing was performed on peripheral blood, taken 28 days after the second AZD1222 dose. The CDR3 protein sequence reads: CASSQLGTSPDTQYF. The DNA is as follows: TGTGCCAGCAGCCAACTGGGGACGTCCCCAGATACGCAGTATTTT.